The clone carrying this TCR beta chain was counted between two and nine times. These data originate in a study of blood T cell repertoires in COVID-19. Study context: PBMCs, B-cell-depleted T cells, or T cells provided the cDNA or gDNA that made up the material.

TCRdb keeps only in-frame clones here, not all; method: immunoSEQ multiplex PCR. Of 98,000 or so clones in the sample, 55% to 75% were seen once. The specimen was peripheral blood. This clonotype was sampled from a woman in her forties with acute or convalescent COVID-19.

This CDR3 reads CASSASAGGPGYGYTF. The CDR3 nucleotides are TGTGCCAGCAGTGCCTCGGCGGGGGGCCCGGGCTATGGCTACACCTTC. The J gene is TRBJ1-2, the V gene TRBV6-1; possible D gene TRBD1, 6 bases. This CDR3 is 16 amino acids long. CDR1 and CDR2 (germline): MNHNS, SASEGT. Trimming removed 4 bases from V and 4 bases from J, with 19 bases in between.